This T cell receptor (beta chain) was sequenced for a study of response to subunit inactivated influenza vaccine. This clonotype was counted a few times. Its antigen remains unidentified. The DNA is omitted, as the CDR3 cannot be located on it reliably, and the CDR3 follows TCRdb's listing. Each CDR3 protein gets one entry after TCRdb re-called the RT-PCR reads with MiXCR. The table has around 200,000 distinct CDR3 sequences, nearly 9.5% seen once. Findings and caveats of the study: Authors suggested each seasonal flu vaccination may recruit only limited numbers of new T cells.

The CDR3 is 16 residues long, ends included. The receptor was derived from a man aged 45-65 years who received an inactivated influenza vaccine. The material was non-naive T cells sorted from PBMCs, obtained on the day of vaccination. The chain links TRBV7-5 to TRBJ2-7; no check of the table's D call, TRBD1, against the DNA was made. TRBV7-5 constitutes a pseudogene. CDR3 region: CISVSEAYPPLYEQYF.